What follows describes a single T cell receptor (beta chain). Its antigen is still unknown. The sample is drawn from a study of long-term antiretroviral therapy in people with HIV. Overall study findings and caveats: In samples taken after ART, diversity increased but remained below transplant donor control levels. Repertoires from HIV showed CDR3 length ranges narrower than those of controls.

Investigators performed immunoSEQ version v3.0 at survey level. The target of sequencing was 40,000-50,000 T-cell genomes per sample. Clones were read by immunoSEQ multiplex PCR, and TCRdb kept only the in-frame ones, dropping some. Among 30,000 to 40,000 clones listed, just under 80% were seen once. The specimen was unsorted PBMCs, collected 3.1 years after starting antiretroviral therapy. This clonotype was obtained from a woman aged 50 to 65 with HIV.

The CDR3 DNA reads TGTGCCAGCAGCTTATGGCGGGCAGGGGCTAATTCACCCCTCCACTTT. It translates to CASSLWRAGANSPLHF. The V gene is TRBV7-8, the J gene TRBJ1-6, with a tentative D call TRBD1 (6 bases). Deletions cut 2 bases from V and 6 bases from J, with 14 bases between. CDR3 length equals 16 residues. The germline V gene encodes CDR1 SGHVS and CDR2 FQNEAQ.